This T cell receptor (beta chain) came from a study of cytomegalovirus exposure and HLA in healthy donors. Use of 60 Vbeta and 13 Jbeta primers characterized the PCR. Profiled with immunoSEQ multiplex PCR; TCRdb holds only in-frame clones, not every one. The top ten clones hold 4.5% to 7.5% of a sample with 200,000 or so clones, roughly 74% of them seen once. This sequence was found in a woman in her 30s in good health and CMV-seropositive. Material: PBMCs.

CDR3 bases: TGCGCCAGCAGCGGTGTTGGGACAGGGGTACCTGAAGCTTTCTTT. Translating gives CASSGVGTGVPEAFF. The rearrangement links TRBV4-1 to TRBJ1-1; 10 bases match TRBD1. The length of the CDR3 is 15 residues. Germline CDR1 and CDR2: MGHRA and YSYEKL. The junction had 9 bases not matched to a gene; V was cut back by 5 bases and J by 6 bases.